The 5 T cell receptor beta chains given below trace back to one sample, sequenced in a study of PD-L1 blockade in urothelial cancer. Sequencing was performed with immunoSEQ multiplex PCR; in TCRdb, only in-frame clones are kept and a portion is missing. In the table there are about 36,000 clones, around 34% of which are singletons. The specimen comprised tumor tissue, sampled before atezolizumab (anti-PD-L1) treatment. The receptor source for this set is a man in his sixties with urothelial cancer.

The chain links TRBV19 to TRBJ1-1, with TRBD1 identical over 7 bases. Germline V gene data show CDR1 as LNHDA and CDR2 as SQIVND (reference sequence). The junction had 6 bases not matched to a gene; V was cut back by 7 bases and J by 1 base. The CDR3 runs to 14 residues. CDR3 coding DNA: TGTGCCAGTACGACAGGGACCAGGAACACTGAAGCTTTCTTT. The encoded protein is CASTTGTRNTEAFF.

This clone is labeled medium-sized. The genes are TRBV15 and TRBJ2-5; possible D gene TRBD1, 6 bases. Germline loops: CDR1 LNHNV, CDR2 YYDKDF (reference sequence). This CDR3 is 15 amino acids long. Trimming took off 5 bases at V and 5 bases at J, with 18 bases between the two ends. Here the CDR3 reads CATSVEKQGWETQYF. The CDR3 DNA reads TGTGCCACCAGCGTCGAAAAACAGGGTTGGGAGACCCAGTACTTC.

This chain joins TRBV29-1 and TRBJ2-1; 11 nucleotides line up with TRBD2. Trimming at V came to 6 bases and at J to 7 bases, leaving 8 bases not matched to a gene. The CDR3 is 14 amino acids. The V gene's germline CDR1 is SQVTM and CDR2 ANQGSEA. The CDR3 DNA reads as TGCAGCGTCGACACTAGCGGGAGACGAAATGAGCAGTTCTTC. This gives the protein CSVDTSGRRNEQFF.

The chain recombines TRBV19 with TRBJ1-4; possibly TRBD1 for D (6 bases). Deletions cut 4 bases from V and 0 bases from J, with 12 bases between. CDR3 length: 16 amino acids. Germline-derived CDR1 and CDR2 are LNHDA and SQIVND (reference sequence). CDR3 bases: TGTGCCAGTAGTACTGGACAGCTATCAACTAATGAAAAACTGTTTTTT. Amino acid sequence: CASSTGQLSTNEKLFF. The full variable domain, its missing parts supplied by reference TRBV19 and TRBJ1-4, is DGGITQSPKYLFRKEGQNVTLSCEQNLNHDAMYWYRQDPGQGLRLIYYSQIVNDFQKGDIAEGYSVSREKKESFPLTVTSAQKNPTAFYLCASSTGQLSTNEKLFFGSGTQLSVL.

This clone has only a few counts. The chain uses TRBV28 and TRBJ2-5; the D call may be TRBD1 or TRBD2 (5 bases each). The CDR3 covers 15 residues. V was shortened by 5 bases and J by 0 bases, with 13 bases between the two germline ends. CDR1 is MDHEN and CDR2 is SYDVKM in the germline V gene. The CDR3 loop is CASSTGTAYQETQYF. CDR3 DNA: TGTGCCAGCAGTACCGGGACGGCATACCAAGAGACCCAGTACTTC.